Reported below is one T cell receptor beta chain. Its specificity is unknown. The data are from a study of cytomegalovirus exposure and HLA in healthy donors. Overall study findings and caveats: Overall, around 160 TCR beta chains were annotated as cytomegalovirus-associated.

PCR primers comprised 60 Vbeta and 13 Jbeta primers. Original handling: Later work found roughly 80 million unique TCR beta chains, with 9 million to 13 million shared. TCRdb keeps only in-frame clones here, not all; method: immunoSEQ multiplex PCR. V and J calls and clone size are given by that table; D and trimming were obtained from the DNA. This sample carries about 170,000 clones, with 0.65% to 0.9% going to the ten biggest clones. This CDR3 region has 13 residues. CDR1 and CDR2 from the germline V gene are SQVTM and ANQGSEA. V was trimmed by 7 bases and J by 7 bases, leaving 20 bases between them.

The chain has TRBV29-1 and TRBJ2-7; a possible D gene is TRBD1 (7 bases). Source material: PBMCs. The TCR comes from a woman younger than 30 in good health and CMV-seropositive. DNA for the CDR3: TGCAGCGCCCGACAGGGAGGTTCGTGGGAGCAGTACTTC. It yields the protein CSARQGGSWEQYF.